This T cell receptor (beta chain) emerged from a study of blood T cell repertoires in COVID-19. About the research overall: Spain, Italy and the United States supplied samples that represented acute and convalescent COVID-19. T cells, B-cell-depleted T cells, or PBMCs supplied cDNA or gDNA.

TCRdb keeps only in-frame clones here, not all; method: immunoSEQ multiplex PCR. The data show tens of thousands of clones, with more than 70% seen just once and about 12% held by the top ten. The V end lost 4 bases, the J end lost 5 bases, and 17 bases lay between the germline ends. CDR3 length: 16 amino acids. Germline CDR1 MGHRA, CDR2 YSYEKL. Sample: peripheral blood. The sequence was collected from a man aged 55-75 years with active COVID-19. This rearrangement joins TRBV4-1 to TRBJ1-4; a possible D gene is TRBD1 (5 bases). The CDR3 DNA reads as TGCGCCAGCAGCCGAGTGGGTGGTGGGGCAAATGAAAAACTGTTTTTT. It yields the protein CASSRVGGGANEKLFF.